This TCR beta chain came from a study of blood T cell repertoires in COVID-19. Study-wide background: PBMCs, B-cell-depleted T cells, or T cells were the source of the cDNA or gDNA that made up the material.

Original processing methods: Estimates of nucleated cell counts were drawn from the amplification of reference gene primers. Generated by immunoSEQ multiplex PCR, the TCRdb table keeps only in-frame clones and is missing some. The DNA gave D and trimming, while V, J and clone size come from that table. The data show approximately 120,000 clones, approximately 85% seen once. Trimming removed 4 bases at V and 8 bases at J, with 14 bases between. CDR3 length equals 13 residues. Germline V gene data show CDR1 as SGHNT and CDR2 as YYREEE (reference sequence). The chain recombines TRBV5-4 with TRBJ2-3; TRBD2 might be the D (6 bases). The sequencing sample was made of peripheral blood. The source is a human donor in a cohort sampled during active COVID-19. The CDR3 loop reads CASSTEGTGTQYF. The CDR3 bases are TGTGCCAGCAGCACGGAGGGCACGGGTACGCAGTATTTT.